Sequencing of this T cell receptor (beta chain) was carried out in a study of shared clonotypes between healthy human individuals. V shed 4 bases and J shed 5 bases, with 9 bases lying between them. CDR1 and CDR2 (germline): SSHAT, FNYEAQ (reference sequence). The CDR3 consists of 13 residues. This clone appeared a few times. The table came from immunoSEQ multiplex PCR; TCRdb's copy has only in-frame clones and leaves some out. The sample holds some 1.1 million clones, around 77% seen once. The TCR was taken from a man younger than 35 in good health. Some clones in this sample may be carry-over from other donors' samples. The source material was memory CD4+ T cells from PBMCs. Subset of the sample: CD45RA-negative fraction. The chain is built from TRBV7-7 and TRBJ2-1; D gene ambiguous. In DNA, the CDR3 is TGTGCCAGCAGCTCCCGGGCCAACAATGAGCAGTTCTTC. It specifies CASSSRANNEQFF.